The present T cell receptor beta chain was sequenced within a study of blood T cell repertoires in COVID-19. This CDR3 comprises 13 residues. From germline, CDR1 is PRHDT and CDR2 FYEKMQ (reference sequence). The V and J ends lost 6 bases and 3 bases, in that order; junction bases with no gene match: 5. Profiling relied on immunoSEQ multiplex PCR, and the TCRdb table lists in-frame clones only, not all of them. Counted here are about 210,000 clones, 81% occurring once; the ten biggest clones make up about 9.8%. The chain uses TRBV13 and TRBJ2-7; TRBD1 aligns across 7 bases. This sequence originates from a woman between 45 and 60 years old with acute COVID-19. Sequencing was performed on PBMCs or T cells enriched from blood (not recorded which). The CDR3 nucleotides are TGTGCCAGCAGAGAGACAGGGAACTACGAGCAGTACTTC. It codes for CASRETGNYEQYF. The full variable domain, its missing parts supplied by reference TRBV13 and TRBJ2-7, is AAGVIQSPRHLIKEKRETATLKCYPIPRHDTVYWYQQGPGQDPQFLISFYEKMQSDKGSIPDRFSAQQFSDYHSELNMSSLELGDSALYFCASRETGNYEQYFGPGTRLTVT.